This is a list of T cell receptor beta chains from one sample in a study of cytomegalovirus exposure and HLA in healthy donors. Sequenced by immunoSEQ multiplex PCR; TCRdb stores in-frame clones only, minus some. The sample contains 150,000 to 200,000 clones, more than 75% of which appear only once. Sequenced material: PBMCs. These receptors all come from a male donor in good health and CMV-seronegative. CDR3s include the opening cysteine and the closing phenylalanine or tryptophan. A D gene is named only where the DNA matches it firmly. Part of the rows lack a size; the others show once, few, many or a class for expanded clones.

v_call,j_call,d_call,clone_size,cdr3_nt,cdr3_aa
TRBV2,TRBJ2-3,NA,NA,TGTGCCAGCAGTGAACCGGGTGATCGCACAGATACGCAGTATTTT,CASSEPGDRTDTQYF
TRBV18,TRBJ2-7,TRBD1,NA,TGTGCCAGCTCACAAGGACAGGTCTCCTACGAGCAGTACTTC,CASSQGQVSYEQYF
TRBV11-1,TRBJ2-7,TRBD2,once,TGTGCCAGCAGCTTTGGTGCGGGACTACGCGAGCAGTACTTC,CASSFGAGLREQYF
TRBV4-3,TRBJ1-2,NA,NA,TGCGCCAGCAGCCAAGATACAGGGCGAGGCTACACCTTC,CASSQDTGRGYTF
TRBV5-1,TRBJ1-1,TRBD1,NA,TGCGCCAGCAGCTTGGCCTTTACAGGGGGAACTGAAGCTTTCTTT,CASSLAFTGGTEAFF
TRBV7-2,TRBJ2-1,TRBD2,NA,TGTGCCAGCAGGCGGCCGGGACTAGGGAACAATGAGCAGTTCTTC,CASRRPGLGNNEQFF
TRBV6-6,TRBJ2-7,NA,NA,TGTGCCAGCAGTACCGGGACAACCGCCTACGAGCAGTACTTC,CASSTGTTAYEQYF
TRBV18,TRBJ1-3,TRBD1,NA,TGTGCCAGCTCAAAAACAGGGGACTCTGGAAACACCATATATTTT,CASSKTGDSGNTIYF
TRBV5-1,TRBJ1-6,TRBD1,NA,TGCGCCAGCAGCCTCGACAGGGCCTCCTATAATTCACCCCTCCACTTT,CASSLDRASYNSPLHF
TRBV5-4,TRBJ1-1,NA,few,TGTGCCAGCAGCCTTCGGGGGGAAGCTTTCTTT,CASSLRGEAFF
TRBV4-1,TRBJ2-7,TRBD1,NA,TGCGCCAGCAGCCACCCGGGACAGGGGAGTAACGAGCAGTACTTC,CASSHPGQGSNEQYF
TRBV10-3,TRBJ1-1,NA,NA,TGTGCCATCAGTGTCGGCACTGAAGCTTTCTTT,CAISVGTEAFF
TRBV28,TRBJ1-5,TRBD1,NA,TGTGCCAGCCTAACGGCAGGGGGCCATCAGCCCCAGCATTTT,CASLTAGGHQPQHF
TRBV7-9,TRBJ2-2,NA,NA,TGTGCCAGCTCTTATTTTTCTTCTGACACCGGGGAGCTGTTTTTT,CASSYFSSDTGELFF
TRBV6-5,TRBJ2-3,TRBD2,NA,TGTGCCAGCAGTAAAGGGACTAGCGGTGGAGATACGCAGTATTTT,CASSKGTSGGDTQYF
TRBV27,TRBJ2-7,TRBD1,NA,TGTGCCAGCAGTCGGACAGGGGTCGAGCAGTACTTC,CASSRTGVEQYF
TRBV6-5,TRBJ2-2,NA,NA,TGTGCCAGCAGTTACTCGAGGAGAACGAACACCGGGGAGCTGTTTTTT,CASSYSRRTNTGELFF
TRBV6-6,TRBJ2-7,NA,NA,TGTGCCAGCAGTTACTTGGGGACACGGACCTACGAGCAGTACTTC,CASSYLGTRTYEQYF
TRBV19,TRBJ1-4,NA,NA,TGTGCCAGTAGTATAACTGCAACTAATGAAAAACTGTTTTTT,CASSITATNEKLFF
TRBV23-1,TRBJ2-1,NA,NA,TGCGCCAGCACAGGCACGGTTGGGTCCTACAATGAGCAGTTCTTC,CASTGTVGSYNEQFF
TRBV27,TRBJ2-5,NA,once,TGTGCCAGCAGTTTGGAGGGAGAAGAGACCCAGTACTTC,CASSLEGEETQYF
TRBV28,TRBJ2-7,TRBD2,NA,TGTGCCAGCAGTTTAGGGAGGGGACGAACCTACGAGCAGTACTTC,CASSLGRGRTYEQYF
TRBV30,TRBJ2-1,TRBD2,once,TGTGCCTGGAGTCCGAGGACTAGCGGGAGGGCTAATGAGCAGTTCTTC,CAWSPRTSGRANEQFF
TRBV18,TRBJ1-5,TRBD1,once,TGTGCCAGCTCACCGGGACAGGATCAGCCCCAGCATTTT,CASSPGQDQPQHF
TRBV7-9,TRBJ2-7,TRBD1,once,TGTGCCAGCAGCTTAGCACAGGGGGTGGGCGAGCAGTACTTC,CASSLAQGVGEQYF
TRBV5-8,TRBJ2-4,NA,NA,TGTGCCAGCAGCTTGCGAGGAGTCAAAAACATTCAGTACTTC,CASSLRGVKNIQYF
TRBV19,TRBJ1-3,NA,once,TGTGCCAGTAGTTTCGGGACATCTTCTGGAAACACCATATATTTT,CASSFGTSSGNTIYF
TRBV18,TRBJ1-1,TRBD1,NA,TGTGCCAGCGCGCCGGGACAGGGATTATTAAACACTGAAGCTTTCTTT,CASAPGQGLLNTEAFF
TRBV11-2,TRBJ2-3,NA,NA,TGTGCCAGCAGCTTAGGCACAGGGGGGGTGAATTTT,CASSLGTGGVNF
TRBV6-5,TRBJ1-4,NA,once,TGTGCCAGCAGTTCGGGGACTAGGGGTGAAAAACTGTTTTTT,CASSSGTRGEKLFF
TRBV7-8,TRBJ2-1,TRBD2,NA,TGTGCCAGCAGCTTAGGAGCCGGGACTAGCGGGAGGGTTGGGCGGTCCTACAATGAGCAGTTCTTC,CASSLGAGTSGRVGRSYNEQFF
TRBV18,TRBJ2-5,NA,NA,TGTGCCAGCTCATCTATCGGAGGTGACCAAGAGACCCAGTACTTC,CASSSIGGDQETQYF
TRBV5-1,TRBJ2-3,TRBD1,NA,TGCGCCAGCAGCTTGGCCCAGGGGGCAGATACGCAGTATTTT,CASSLAQGADTQYF
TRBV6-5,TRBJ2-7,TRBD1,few,TGTGCCAGCAGTTTAGGACAGGTCTACGAGCAGTACTTC,CASSLGQVYEQYF
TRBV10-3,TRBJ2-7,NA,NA,TGTGCCATCAGTGGTCTCTACGAGCAGTACTTC,CAISGLYEQYF
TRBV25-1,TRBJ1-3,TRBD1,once,TGTGCCAGCAGCCGACAGGGAGGATATGCTGGAAACACCATATATTTT,CASSRQGGYAGNTIYF
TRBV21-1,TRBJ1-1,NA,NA,TGTGCCAGCAGCAAGGGGCGGGATGACACTGAAGCTTTCTTT,CASSKGRDDTEAFF
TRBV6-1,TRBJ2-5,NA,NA,TGTGCCAGCAGTGAAGCTCTCGGGCAGTACTTC,CASSEALGQYF
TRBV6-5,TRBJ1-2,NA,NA,TGTGCCAGCAGCGGGGGGGGTGGGATTGGCTACACCTTC,CASSGGGGIGYTF
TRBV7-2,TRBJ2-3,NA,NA,TGTGCCAGCAGCCGCCCCCCAGGGTCAGATACGCAGTATTTT,CASSRPPGSDTQYF
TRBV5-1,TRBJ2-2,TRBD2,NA,TGCGCCAGCGGTACTAGCGTCGGCGGGGAGCTGTTTTTT,CASGTSVGGELFF
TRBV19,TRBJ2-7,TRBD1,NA,TGTGCCAGTAGTACTCCTCGGGACAGGGCCCCCTACGAGCAGTACTTC,CASSTPRDRAPYEQYF
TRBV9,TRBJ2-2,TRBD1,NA,TGTGCCAGCAGCGTAGCGGGACAGGTGGTCGGGGAGCTGTTTTTT,CASSVAGQVVGELFF
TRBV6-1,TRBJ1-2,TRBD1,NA,TGTGCCAGCAGTGAATCAGGGGGCAGATTCGATGGCTACACCTTC,CASSESGGRFDGYTF